This TCR beta chain appears in the sequencing data of a study of post-analysis software for immune sequencing data. Study-level findings and limits: There were several TRBV segments more frequent in patients than controls, and TRBV5-6, TRBV5-1 and TRBV20-1 were among them. Controls showed significantly higher normalized Chao1 diversity than did multiple sclerosis patients.

Comment on this clonotype: Its target is not known.

cDNA libraries for TCR beta contained unique molecular identifiers. MiXCR, applied by TCRdb to the PCR reads, yields one record per CDR3 protein. Here the sample spans 350,000 to 450,000 distinct CDR3 sequences, over 30% being singletons. The CDR3 has 14 residues. Trimming cost V 3 bases and J 2 bases, with 8 bases left between them. The V gene's germline CDR1 is KGHDR and CDR2 SFDVKD. The specimen sequenced was blood. The chain links TRBV24-1 to TRBJ2-3; D not resolved. The source is a girl aged 2-9 years with multiple sclerosis. The CDR3 bases are TGTGCCACCAGTGATCGGACCTCCACAGATACGCAGTATTTT. Translating it yields CATSDRTSTDTQYF.